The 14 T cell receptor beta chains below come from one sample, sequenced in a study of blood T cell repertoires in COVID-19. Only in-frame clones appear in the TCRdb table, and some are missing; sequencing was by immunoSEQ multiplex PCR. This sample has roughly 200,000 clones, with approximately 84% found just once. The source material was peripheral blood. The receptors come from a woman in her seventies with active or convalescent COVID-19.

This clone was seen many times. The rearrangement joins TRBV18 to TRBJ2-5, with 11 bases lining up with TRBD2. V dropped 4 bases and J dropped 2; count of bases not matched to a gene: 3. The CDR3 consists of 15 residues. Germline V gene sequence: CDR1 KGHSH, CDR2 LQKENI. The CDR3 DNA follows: TGTGCCAGCTCACTGGGACTAGCGGAGCAAGAGACCCAGTACTTC. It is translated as CASSLGLAEQETQYF.

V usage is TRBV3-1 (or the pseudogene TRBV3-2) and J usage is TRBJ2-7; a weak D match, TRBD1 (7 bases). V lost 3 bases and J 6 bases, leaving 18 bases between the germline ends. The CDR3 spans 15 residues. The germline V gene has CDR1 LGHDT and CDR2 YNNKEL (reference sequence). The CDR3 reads CASSHSRQGLAEQYF. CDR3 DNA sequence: TGTGCCAGCAGCCATTCCCGACAGGGACTGGCCGAGCAGTACTTC.

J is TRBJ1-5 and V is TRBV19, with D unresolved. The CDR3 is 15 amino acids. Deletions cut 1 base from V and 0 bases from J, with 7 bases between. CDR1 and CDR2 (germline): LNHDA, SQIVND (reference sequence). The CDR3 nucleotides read TGTGCCAGTAGTATAGGGCAGTATAGCAATCAGCCCCAGCATTTT. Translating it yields CASSIGQYSNQPQHF.

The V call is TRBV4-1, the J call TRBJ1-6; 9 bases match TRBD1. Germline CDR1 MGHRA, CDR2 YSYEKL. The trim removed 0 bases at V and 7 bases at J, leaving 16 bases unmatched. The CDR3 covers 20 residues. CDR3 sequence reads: CASSQDPIQGAVRGNSPLHF. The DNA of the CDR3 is TGCGCCAGCAGCCAAGATCCGATACAGGGGGCAGTAAGGGGAAATTCACCCCTCCACTTT.

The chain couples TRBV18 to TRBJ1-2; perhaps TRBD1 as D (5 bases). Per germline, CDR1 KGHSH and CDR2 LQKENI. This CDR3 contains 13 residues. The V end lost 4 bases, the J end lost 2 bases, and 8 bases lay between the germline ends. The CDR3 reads CASSQTDNYGYTF. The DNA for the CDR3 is TGTGCCAGCTCACAGACAGACAACTATGGCTACACCTTC. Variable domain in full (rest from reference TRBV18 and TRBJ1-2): NAGVMQNPRHLVRRRGQEARLRCSPMKGHSHVYWYRQLPEEGLKFMVYLQKENIIDESGMPKERFSAEFPKEGPSILRIQQVVRGDSAAYFCASSQTDNYGYTFGSGTRLTVV.

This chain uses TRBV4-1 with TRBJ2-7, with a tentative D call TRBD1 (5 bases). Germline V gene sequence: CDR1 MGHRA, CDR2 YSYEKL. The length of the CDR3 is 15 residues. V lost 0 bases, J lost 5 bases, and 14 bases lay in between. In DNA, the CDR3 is TGCGCCAGCAGCCAAGACAGAAGGGGTAACAACGAGCAGTACTTC. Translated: CASSQDRRGNNEQYF.

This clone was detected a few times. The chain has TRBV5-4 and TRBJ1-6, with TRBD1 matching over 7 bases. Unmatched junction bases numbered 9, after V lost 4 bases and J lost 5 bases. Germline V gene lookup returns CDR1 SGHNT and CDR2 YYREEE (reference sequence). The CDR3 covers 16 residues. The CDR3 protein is CASSMTTGTNNSPLHF. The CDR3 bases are TGTGCCAGCAGCATGACGACAGGGACCAATAATTCACCCCTCCACTTT.

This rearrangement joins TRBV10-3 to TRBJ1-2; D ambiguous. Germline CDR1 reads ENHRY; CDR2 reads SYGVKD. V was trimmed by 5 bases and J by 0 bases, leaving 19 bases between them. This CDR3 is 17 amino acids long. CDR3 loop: CAISPEREWRPNYGYTF. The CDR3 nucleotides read TGTGCCATCAGTCCGGAAAGAGAGTGGAGGCCTAACTATGGCTACACCTTC.

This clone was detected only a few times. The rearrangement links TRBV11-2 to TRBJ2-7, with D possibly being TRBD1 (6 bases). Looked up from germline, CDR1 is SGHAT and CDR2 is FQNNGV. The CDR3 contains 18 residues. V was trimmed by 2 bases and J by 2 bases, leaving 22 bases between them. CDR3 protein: CASSLSPYPGHQAYEQYF. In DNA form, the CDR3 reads TGTGCCAGCAGCTTATCCCCGTATCCGGGACACCAAGCCTACGAGCAGTACTTC.

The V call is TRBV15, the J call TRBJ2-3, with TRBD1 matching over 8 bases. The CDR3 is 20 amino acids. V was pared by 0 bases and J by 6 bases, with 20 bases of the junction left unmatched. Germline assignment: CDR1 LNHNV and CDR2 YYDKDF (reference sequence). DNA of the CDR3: TGTGCCACCAGCAGAGACCGAATTACGACAGGGGCTAGAGGGGAGGATACGCAGTATTTT. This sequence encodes CATSRDRITTGARGEDTQYF. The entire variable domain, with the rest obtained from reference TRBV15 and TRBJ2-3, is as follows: DAMVIQNPRYQVTQFGKPVTLSCSQTLNHNVMYWYQQKSSQAPKLLFHYYDKDFNNEADTPDNFQSRRPNTSFCFLDIRSPGLGDTAMYLCATSRDRITTGARGEDTQYFGPGTRLTVL.

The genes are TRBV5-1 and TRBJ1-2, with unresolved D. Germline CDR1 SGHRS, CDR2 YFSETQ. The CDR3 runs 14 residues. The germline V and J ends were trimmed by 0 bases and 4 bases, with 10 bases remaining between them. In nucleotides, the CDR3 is TGCGCCAGCAGCTTGGACACTCGCGGCTATGGCTACACCTTC. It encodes CASSLDTRGYGYTF.

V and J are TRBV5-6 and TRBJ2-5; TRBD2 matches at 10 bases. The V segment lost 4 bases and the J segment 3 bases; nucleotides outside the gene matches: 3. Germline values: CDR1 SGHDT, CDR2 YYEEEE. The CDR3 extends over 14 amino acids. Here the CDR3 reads CASSTGLAEETQYF. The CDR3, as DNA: TGTGCCAGCAGCACCGGACTAGCGGAAGAGACCCAGTACTTC.

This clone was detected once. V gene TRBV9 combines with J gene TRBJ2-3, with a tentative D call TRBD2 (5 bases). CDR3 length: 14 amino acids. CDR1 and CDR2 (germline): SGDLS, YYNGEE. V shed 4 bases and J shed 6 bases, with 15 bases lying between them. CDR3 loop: CASSPGGVVDTQYF. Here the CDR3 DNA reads TGTGCCAGCAGCCCCGGAGGAGTCGTTGATACGCAGTATTTT.

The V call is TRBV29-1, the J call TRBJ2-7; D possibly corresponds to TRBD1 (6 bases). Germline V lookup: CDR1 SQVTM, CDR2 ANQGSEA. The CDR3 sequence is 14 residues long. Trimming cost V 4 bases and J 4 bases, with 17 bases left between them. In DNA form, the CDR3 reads TGCAGCGTTGCAGGACAGCCGCTAGGGTACGAGCAGTACTTC. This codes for CSVAGQPLGYEQYF.